This T cell receptor beta chain comes out of a study of blood T cell repertoires in COVID-19. Participants were aged roughly 18 to 89 years, lived in 25 or so US areas, and enrolled virtually. Assay used: immunoSEQ multiplex PCR; TCRdb lists only in-frame clones, some missing. The sample consists of roughly 260,000 clones, roughly 87% of them appearing once. Germline lookup yields CDR1 MGHRA and CDR2 YSYEKL. The CDR3 is 16 amino acids. Trimming removed 1 base at V and 6 bases at J, with 13 bases between. This clone was detected a few times. The source is a woman aged 25 to 39 with acute COVID-19. The chain has TRBV4-1 and TRBJ1-6, with D hard to call. Sequencing was done on a sample of PBMCs or T cells enriched from blood (not recorded which). CDR3 sequence reads: CASSQVRSFGNSPLHF. Here the CDR3 DNA reads TGCGCCAGCAGCCAAGTGCGTAGCTTTGGTAATTCACCCCTCCACTTT.